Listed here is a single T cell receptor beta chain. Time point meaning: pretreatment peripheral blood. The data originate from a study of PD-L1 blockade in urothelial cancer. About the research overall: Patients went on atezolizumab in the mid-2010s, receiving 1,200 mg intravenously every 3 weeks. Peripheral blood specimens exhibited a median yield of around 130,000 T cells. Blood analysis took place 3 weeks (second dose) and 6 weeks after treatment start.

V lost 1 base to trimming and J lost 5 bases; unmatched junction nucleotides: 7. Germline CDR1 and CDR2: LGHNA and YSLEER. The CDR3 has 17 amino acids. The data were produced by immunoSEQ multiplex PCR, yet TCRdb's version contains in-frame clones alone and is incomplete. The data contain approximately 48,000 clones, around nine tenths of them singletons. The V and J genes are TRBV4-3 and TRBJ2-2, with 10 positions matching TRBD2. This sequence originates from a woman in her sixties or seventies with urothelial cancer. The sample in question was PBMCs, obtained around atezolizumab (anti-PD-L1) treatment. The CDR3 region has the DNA TGCGCCAGCAGCCAAGGAAGCGGGGGGGCCGGGACCGGGGAGCTGTTTTTT. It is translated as CASSQGSGGAGTGELFF.